The clone carrying this T cell receptor (beta chain) appeared once. The entry originates in a study of blood T cell repertoires in COVID-19. Study background: Donors in the United States, Italy and Spain gave samples during acute or convalescent COVID-19. Nucleic acid was either cDNA or gDNA, and it came from T cells, B-cell-depleted T cells, or PBMCs.

Per the original methods: By means of reference gene primer amplification, nucleated cell counts were estimated. The repertoire was sequenced with immunoSEQ multiplex PCR; TCRdb's copy has only in-frame clones and lacks some. That table supplies the V and J calls and clone size; D and trimming were determined from the DNA. The repertoire holds 95,000 to 150,000 clones, with 65% to 90% as singletons. In germline, CDR1 is ENHRY, CDR2 SYGVKD. The CDR3 is 16 residues long. After removal of 0 bases from V and 5 bases from J, the junction contained 1 base not matched to a gene. The sequence came from a man older than 75 with acute or convalescent COVID-19. This sequence joins TRBV10-3 and TRBJ2-1; 13 bases are a match to TRBD2. Sample: peripheral blood. The CDR3 here is CAISESGLAGDNEQFF. The CDR3 DNA reads TGTGCCATCAGTGAGTCTGGACTAGCGGGGGACAATGAGCAGTTCTTC.